Presented here are 10 T cell receptor beta chains from one specimen sequenced in a study of T cell clonotyping in hematopoietic cell transplantation. Here immunoSEQ multiplex PCR was the method, and the copy in TCRdb shows in-frame clones only, minus some. The sample holds some 26,000 clones, 82% seen once. The time point was: recipient sample about 28 days before transplant, after cytoreduction. The source material was peripheral blood mononuclear cells, sampled before stem cell transplant. The receptors derive from a man in his forties with acute myeloid leukemia. Some clones in this sample may be carry-over from other donors' samples.

The rearrangement joins TRBV30 to TRBJ2-3; D not certain. This CDR3 is 20 amino acids long. CDR1 GTSNPN and CDR2 SVGIG come from the germline V gene (reference sequence). Deletions cut 2 bases from V and 1 base from J, with 28 bases between. CDR3 sequence (DNA): TGTGCCTGGAGTAGTCCCCGCCGCAACACCAGGAGAGAAGGCACAGATACGCAGTATTTT. This encodes CAWSSPRRNTRREGTDTQYF.

This chain connects TRBV2 to TRBJ1-2; D is undetermined. This CDR3 contains 13 residues. V lost 1 base and J lost 5, with 8 bases in between. Germline CDR1 SNHLY, CDR2 FYNNEI. The CDR3 sequence is CASSEVTNYGYTF. As DNA, the CDR3 is TGTGCCAGCAGTGAAGTTACAAATTATGGCTACACCTTC.

The chain employs TRBV28 and TRBJ1-5, with D perhaps TRBD1 (5 bases). CDR1 and CDR2 (germline): MDHEN, SYDVKM. V was cut by 1 base and J by 4 bases, with 14 bases left in between. CDR3 length equals 16 residues. This CDR3 is CASSLSGDRRNQPQHF. The CDR3 region has the DNA TGTGCCAGCAGTTTATCCGGGGACCGGAGGAATCAGCCCCAGCATTTT.

The chain is built from TRBV7-3 and TRBJ1-1; D gene unclear. The CDR3 has 14 amino acids. Germline CDR1 is SGHTA and CDR2 is FQGTGA. V gave up 6 bases and J gave up 1 base, with 12 bases separating them. CDR3 protein: CASSGLSANTEAFF. CDR3 sequence (DNA): TGTGCCAGCAGTGGGCTTTCGGCGAACACTGAAGCTTTCTTT.

The chain couples TRBV29-1 to TRBJ2-2, with D perhaps TRBD1 (6 bases). There are 14 residues in the CDR3. Germline CDR1 reads SQVTM; CDR2 reads ANQGSEA. V gave up 5 bases and J gave up 6 bases, with 16 bases separating them. In nucleotides, the CDR3 is TGCAGCGTTCCGACAGGTACGTTCGCCGGGGAGCTGTTTTTT. As protein: CSVPTGTFAGELFF.

The DNA of the CDR3 is TGTGCCAGCAGTTTATCGCCAGGGCACTCCTACGAGCAGTACTTC. Protein product: CASSLSPGHSYEQYF. The V gene is TRBV27, the J gene TRBJ2-7; D might be TRBD1 (5 bases). Trimming left V 0 bases short and J 0 bases short, with 9 bases between. CDR1 is MNHEY and CDR2 is SMNVEV in the germline V gene (reference sequence). This CDR3 region has 15 residues.

This chain uses TRBV7-2 with TRBJ1-1; 9 bases are shared with TRBD1. CDR3 length: 15 amino acids. Germline V gives CDR1 SGHTA, CDR2 FQGNSA. After removal of 1 base from V and 3 bases from J, the junction contained 3 bases not matched to a gene. The CDR3 sequence: CASSLGTGAYTEAFF. CDR3 in DNA: TGTGCCAGCAGCTTAGGGACAGGGGCGTACACTGAAGCTTTCTTT.

CDR3 coding DNA: TGTGCCAGCAGCTCCTATTTCGGCGGGGGAGGCTACACCTTC. This codes for CASSSYFGGGGYTF. V usage is TRBV11-2 and J usage is TRBJ1-2; a possible D gene is TRBD1 (5 bases). The CDR3 is 14 residues long. The V end lost 4 bases, the J end lost 8 bases, and 17 bases lay between the germline ends. Germline values: CDR1 SGHAT, CDR2 FQNNGV.

The gene calls are TRBV11-2 and TRBJ2-7; 7 bases map to TRBD2. The CDR3 is made up of 16 amino acids. The germline gives CDR1 SGHAT, CDR2 FQNNGV. The junction had 16 bases not matched to a gene; V was cut back by 5 bases and J by 6 bases. CDR3 amino acids: CASSPFPGLTRVEQYF. CDR3 nucleotides: TGTGCCAGCAGCCCATTCCCGGGACTAACCCGTGTCGAGCAGTACTTC.

The rearrangement links TRBV4-1 to TRBJ1-4; maybe TRBD1 (5 bases). Per germline, CDR1 MGHRA and CDR2 YSYEKL. The CDR3 contains 16 residues. V dropped 3 bases and J dropped 7 bases, with 18 bases sitting between them. The CDR3: CASSQMGGRGSEKLFF. The CDR3 bases are TGCGCCAGCAGCCAGATGGGGGGTCGGGGAAGTGAAAAACTGTTTTTT.